This is a list of T cell receptor beta chains from one sample in a study of T cell responses to AZD1222 COVID-19 vaccine. The table came from immunoSEQ multiplex PCR; TCRdb's copy has only in-frame clones and leaves some out. The profile shows 100,000 to 150,000 clones, approximately 88% of them singletons. The sample here was peripheral blood, taken on day 0 of AZD1222 vaccination. Receptor source: an adult in good health. Each CDR3 is given with its conserved first and last residue. A D gene is named only where the DNA matches it firmly. Rows give clone size only sometimes, using once, few, many, or a class for an expanded clone.

cdr3_length	d_call	clone_size	v_call	j_call	cdr3_nt	cdr3_aa
14	TRBD1	once	TRBV27	TRBJ2-7	TGTGCCAGCAGTCCAAGGACAGGGGGTTACGAGCAGTACTTC	CASSPRTGGYEQYF
15	TRBD1	NA	TRBV6-5	TRBJ1-1	TGTGCCAGCAGTTATGGGACAGGGGGACACACTGAAGCTTTCTTT	CASSYGTGGHTEAFF
13	NA	NA	TRBV7-6	TRBJ1-1	TGTGCCAGCAGTGGGTCGGGGAACACTGAAGCTTTCTTT	CASSGSGNTEAFF
14	NA	NA	TRBV29-1	TRBJ1-1	TGCAGCGTTGAAGATAGTTTTCGCCTCGGAGAAGCTTTCTTT	CSVEDSFRLGEAFF
17	NA	NA	TRBV7-9	TRBJ2-2	TGTGCCAGCAGCTCTATAGCCGGGGACAAAAACACCGGGGAGCTGTTTTTT	CASSSIAGDKNTGELFF
13	NA	NA	TRBV2	TRBJ1-2	TGTGCCAGCACCAAGAGCCAGCCAAGAGGCTACACCTTC	CASTKSQPRGYTF
15	TRBD2	NA	TRBV18	TRBJ2-5	TGTGCCAGCTCATCTACTAGCGGGGGCCAAGAGACCCAGTACTTC	CASSSTSGGQETQYF
14	NA	NA	TRBV6-2/TRBV6-3	TRBJ1-5	TGTGCCAGCAGTTACGGTGGGGTGGCTCAGCCCCAGCATTTT	CASSYGGVAQPQHF
16	NA	NA	TRBV5-8	TRBJ2-2	TGTGCCAGCACTTCCCTCCGTCAGGGGTCAGGCGGGGAGCTGTTTTTT	CASTSLRQGSGGELFF
15	TRBD1	NA	TRBV5-1	TRBJ1-6	TGCGCCAGCAGCCCGAGACAGGGCAATAATTCACCCCTCCACTTT	CASSPRQGNNSPLHF
14	TRBD1	NA	TRBV18	TRBJ2-5	TGTGCCAGCTCCCTCGGACAGGACCAAGAGACCCAGTACTTC	CASSLGQDQETQYF
15	TRBD1	NA	TRBV29-1	TRBJ2-1	TGCAGCGCTAAAACTTGGACAGGGCTGGGTGTTGAGCAGTTCTTC	CSAKTWTGLGVEQFF
10	NA	NA	TRBV2	TRBJ2-4	TGTGCCAGCATGGGCAAGTCAGGATCCTTC	CASMGKSGSF
14	NA	NA	TRBV6-2/TRBV6-3	TRBJ1-2	TGTGCCAGCAGTTACGGGCAGGGAAGGCATGGCTACACCTTC	CASSYGQGRHGYTF
14	NA	NA	TRBV6-5	TRBJ1-2	TGTGCCAGCAGCAAGGGGTTTGGGAACTATGGCTACACCTTC	CASSKGFGNYGYTF
14	NA	NA	TRBV21-1	TRBJ1-1	TGTGCCAGCAGCATGGAACGGGGAGCCACTGAAGCTTTCTTT	CASSMERGATEAFF
14	NA	NA	TRBV6-5	TRBJ1-1	TGTGCCAGCAATCCTACCCGGGGGGACGCAAGGGCTTTCTTT	CASNPTRGDARAFF
13	NA	NA	TRBV2	TRBJ1-2	TGTGCCAGCAGTACCCTTGGGACTTTGGGCTACACCTTC	CASSTLGTLGYTF
12	NA	NA	TRBV9	TRBJ1-3	TGTGCCAGCAGCGCCTCCGCAAACACCATATATTTT	CASSASANTIYF
16	TRBD1	NA	TRBV5-1	TRBJ1-6	TGCGCCAGCAGCTTGCTCCCCGGGACAGGGAATTCACCCCTCCACTTT	CASSLLPGTGNSPLHF
15	NA	NA	TRBV14	TRBJ2-2	TGTGCCAGCAGCCGGGCTAGTTCGAACACCGGGGAGCTGTTTTTT	CASSRASSNTGELFF
15	NA	NA	TRBV11-2	TRBJ1-2	TGTGCCAGCAGCTTAAACCAGGTCCAATCGCATGTCTACACCTTC	CASSLNQVQSHVYTF
14	NA	once	TRBV6-5	TRBJ1-2	TGTGCCAGCAGCCTGGGTGGAGCTAACTATGGCTACACCTTC	CASSLGGANYGYTF
15	NA	NA	TRBV7-2	TRBJ1-3	TGTGCCAGCAGCCCGGACAGTTCCTCTGGAAACACCATATATTTT	CASSPDSSSGNTIYF
13	NA	NA	TRBV2	TRBJ2-7	TGTGCCAGCAGTGAAAGTGGAAGCCCGGGGCAGTACTTC	CASSESGSPGQYF
14	TRBD2	once	TRBV13	TRBJ2-3	TGTGCCAGCAGCTTTGAGACTAGCCTAGATACGCAGTATTTT	CASSFETSLDTQYF
14	TRBD1	NA	TRBV5-5	TRBJ1-2	TGTGCCAGCAGCTTAATACAGGGGGGAGGAAGATACACCTTC	CASSLIQGGGRYTF
15	TRBD1	NA	TRBV6-4	TRBJ1-1	TGTGCCAGCAGCCCGCGGACAGGGCAAATCCCTGAAGCTTTCTTT	CASSPRTGQIPEAFF
15	NA	NA	TRBV21-1	TRBJ1-2	TGTGCCAGCAGCAAAGGGGCCGACAGGGCGTATGGCTACACCTTC	CASSKGADRAYGYTF
12	NA	NA	TRBV30	TRBJ2-1	TGTGCCTGGGGTAGGGGATACAATGAGCAGTTCTTC	CAWGRGYNEQFF
16	TRBD2	NA	TRBV7-2	TRBJ2-3	TGTGCCAGCAGCTTTGACATGAGAGCGGGGCCAGATACGCAGTATTTT	CASSFDMRAGPDTQYF
15	NA	NA	TRBV18	TRBJ1-3	TGTGCCAGCTCACCAGGGGAAGGCTCTGGAAACACCATATATTTT	CASSPGEGSGNTIYF
13	NA	NA	TRBV7-9	TRBJ1-1	TGTGCCAGCAGCTTAGGGGGACAAACTGAAGCTTTCTTT	CASSLGGQTEAFF
13	TRBD1	once	TRBV25-1	TRBJ1-2	TGTGCCAGCAGCCGACAGGGAGTTAATGGCTACACCTTC	CASSRQGVNGYTF
12	NA	NA	TRBV5-5	TRBJ1-2	TGTGCCAGCAGCCCCGGGCATGCTGGCTACACCTTC	CASSPGHAGYTF
15	TRBD1	NA	TRBV6-5	TRBJ1-2	TGTGCCAGCAGCTATTCCAGGGGGTTTAACTATGGCTACACCTTC	CASSYSRGFNYGYTF
13	NA	once	TRBV6-5	TRBJ1-6	TGTGCCAGCAGCCAGGGTAACCTTGCACCCCTCCACTTT	CASSQGNLAPLHF
12	TRBD1	NA	TRBV28	TRBJ1-2	TGTGCCAGCGGGGACAGGGGTTATGGCTACACCTTC	CASGDRGYGYTF
16	TRBD1	NA	TRBV5-1	TRBJ2-5	TGCGCCAGCAGCTTAGGGGACAGCCCGGTTCTGGCGACCCAGTACTTC	CASSLGDSPVLATQYF
16	NA	NA	TRBV4-1	TRBJ1-1	TGCGCCAGCAGCCCGCGCGACAGGTCCGGGGGTCCTGAAGCTTTCTTT	CASSPRDRSGGPEAFF
15	NA	NA	TRBV4-1	TRBJ1-5	TGCGCCAGCAGCCAAGAACAATATAGCAATCAGCCCCAGCATTTT	CASSQEQYSNQPQHF
16	NA	once	TRBV7-2	TRBJ2-1	TGTGCCAGCAGCTTAGCAGCTTCCTCCCGGGTCGATGAGCAGTTCTTC	CASSLAASSRVDEQFF
15	NA	few	TRBV5-1	TRBJ1-1	TGCGCCAGCAGCTTGAACCGGGAGGGAGGCACTGAAGCTTTCTTT	CASSLNREGGTEAFF
15	NA	NA	TRBV2	TRBJ1-4	TGTGCCAGAGGGGTGCGGGATGCAACTAATGAAAAACTGTTTTTT	CARGVRDATNEKLFF
14	NA	NA	TRBV19	TRBJ1-4	TGTGCCAGTAGTATGAGGCCGTTCGGTGAAAAACTGTTTTTT	CASSMRPFGEKLFF
11	NA	once	TRBV30	TRBJ2-5	TGTGCCTGGAGTGTGCCGGGGACCCAGTACTTC	CAWSVPGTQYF
14	TRBD1	few	TRBV7-9	TRBJ1-2	TGTGCCAGCAGCGACGGGACAGTAGTCTATGGCTACACCTTC	CASSDGTVVYGYTF
9	NA	NA	TRBV20-1	TRBJ1-2	TGCAGTGCTAGTTTGGGCTACACCTTC	CSASLGYTF
13	NA	NA	TRBV28	TRBJ2-1	TGTGCCATCCTGGGGCCAGGCTACAATGAGCAGTTCTTC	CAILGPGYNEQFF
13	NA	once	TRBV28	TRBJ2-7	TGTGCCAGATCCGCGGGACGCGAACTCGAGCAGTACTTC	CARSAGRELEQYF
11	NA	NA	TRBV7-9	TRBJ2-7	TGTGCCAGCAGCTTAACTTCCGAGCAGTACTTC	CASSLTSEQYF
13	NA	once	TRBV7-8	TRBJ1-2	TGTGCCAGCAGCATACGAGGGGACTATGGCTACACCTTC	CASSIRGDYGYTF
14	TRBD1	NA	TRBV6-5	TRBJ1-2	TGTGCCAGCAGTTACAAGGGACAGTCCTATGGCTACACCTTC	CASSYKGQSYGYTF